The rows below give T cell receptor beta chains drawn from one sample of a study of metastatic and nonmetastatic thyroid tumors. TCRdb reanalyzed the PCR reads with MiXCR. The sample has under 8,000 clones; 30% to 45% are singletons. The sequencing input was adjacent normal tissue. The receptors shown here come from a female donor with papillary thyroid cancer or a benign thyroid nodule (not recorded which). Some clones in this sample may be carry-over from other donors' samples. Both conserved end residues are part of each CDR3. A D gene is named only where the DNA matches it firmly. Clone sizes are given selectively: once, few, many, or a class where the clone is expanded.

d_call	v_call	j_call	clone_size	cdr3_nt	cdr3_aa
.	TRBV27	TRBJ1-6	.	TGTGCCAGCAGTTTATTTCCGGGGAATTCACCCCTCCACTTT	CASSLFPGNSPLHF
.	TRBV7-2	TRBJ1-1	.	TGTGCCAGCAGCTTAGTCGGGGGTATGGGCACTGAAGCTTTCTTT	CASSLVGGMGTEAFF
TRBD1	TRBV5-1	TRBJ1-2	.	TGCGCCAGCAGCTCGGGACAGGGGGATCCTAACTATGGCTACACCTTC	CASSSGQGDPNYGYTF
.	TRBV7-9	TRBJ1-1	medium-sized	TGTGCCAGCACGATCCCCAGTCGTGACACTGAAGCTTTCTTT	CASTIPSRDTEAFF
TRBD1	TRBV6-1	TRBJ1-6	large	TGTGCCAGCAGGGGACAGGGGCGGTCACCCCTCCACTTT	CASRGQGRSPLHF
.	TRBV2	TRBJ1-5	.	TGTGCCAGCAGTGAACAGGCAGCCTATAGCAATCAGCCCCAGCATTTT	CASSEQAAYSNQPQHF
.	TRBV4-1	TRBJ2-3	.	TGCGCCAGCAGCCAAGACCTTGCAGGGATGCCAGATACGCAGTATTTT	CASSQDLAGMPDTQYF
TRBD2	TRBV20-1	TRBJ2-1	few	TGCAGTGCTAGACCCGGGAGGGCCATCAATGAGCAGTTCTTC	CSARPGRAINEQFF
.	TRBV7-2	TRBJ2-7	few	TGTGCCAGCAGCTCCTACGAGCAGTACTTC	CASSSYEQYF
TRBD1	TRBV7-2	TRBJ1-2	once	TGTGCCAGCAGCTTAGCCGGGGACAGGGCATACGGCTACACCTTC	CASSLAGDRAYGYTF
TRBD1	TRBV2	TRBJ2-7	.	TGTGCCAGCAGTGAAAATTACAGGGGGTCTGGGGAGCAGTACTTC	CASSENYRGSGEQYF
.	TRBV19	TRBJ2-1	.	TGTGCCAGTACCTCCGGGACTTCCAACCAGTACAATGAGCAGTTCTTC	CASTSGTSNQYNEQFF
TRBD2	TRBV30	TRBJ2-1	.	TGTGCCTGGAGTGTAGGACTAGGTCACAATGAGCAGTTCTTC	CAWSVGLGHNEQFF
.	TRBV7-8	TRBJ1-1	.	TGTGCCAGCAGCTCAATCATTGCGGTTGACACTGAAGCTTTCTTT	CASSSIIAVDTEAFF
TRBD2	TRBV6-2/TRBV6-3	TRBJ2-7	few	TGTGCCAGCAGTTACGGGCTTCGCGGGAGGGCCCGGGAGCAGTACTTC	CASSYGLRGRAREQYF
.	TRBV7-2	TRBJ1-1	.	TGTGCCAGCAGCTGGGACCCGAACACTGAAGCTTTCTTT	CASSWDPNTEAFF
TRBD2	TRBV11-1	TRBJ2-2	.	TGTGCCAGCAGCTTAGCGCGGGGGGCCGGGGAGCTGTTTTTT	CASSLARGAGELFF
.	TRBV6-4	TRBJ1-2	few	TGTGCCAGCACCGAATGGGTCGGGGAGAACTATGGCTACACCTTC	CASTEWVGENYGYTF
TRBD1	TRBV20-1	TRBJ2-3	.	TGCAGTGCTAGAGATGCGGGACAGGGGGAGTATTTT	CSARDAGQGEYF
TRBD2	TRBV6-1	TRBJ2-7	few	TGTGCCAGCAGTGAATTTGGGGGGGGCGAGCAGTACTTC	CASSEFGGGEQYF
.	TRBV28	TRBJ1-2	.	TGTGCCAGCAGTGCGGGACGATCCCAAGTTGAGGGCTGCACCTTC	CASSAGRSQVEGCTF
TRBD2	TRBV6-1	TRBJ2-5	.	TGTGCCAGCAGTCCTTATTGGGGGAGGGGCCCTTACCAAGAGACCCAGTACTTC	CASSPYWGRGPYQETQYF
.	TRBV7-2	TRBJ1-1	.	TGTGCCAGCAGCTTATGGCAGAACACTGAAGCTTTCTTT	CASSLWQNTEAFF
TRBD2	TRBV20-1	TRBJ2-1	.	TGCAGTGCTAGAGGGGGGACTAGCGGGAAATCCAACAATGAGCAGTTCTTC	CSARGGTSGKSNNEQFF
TRBD2	TRBV11-2	TRBJ2-7	.	TGTGCCAGCAGCTTACGACTAGCGGGGGTCAACTACGAGCAGTACTTC	CASSLRLAGVNYEQYF
TRBD2	TRBV11-2	TRBJ2-7	.	TGTGCCAGCAGCTTACTCCCCGTAGCGGGAGGCCATTTCTACGAGCAGTACTTC	CASSLLPVAGGHFYEQYF
.	TRBV27	TRBJ1-5	.	TGTGCCAGCAGTTACGTGGGGGGCAATGATCAGCCCCAGCATTTT	CASSYVGGNDQPQHF
TRBD1	TRBV6-1	TRBJ1-2	.	TGTGCCAGCGGGAGACAGGGTGTCGACTATGGCTACACCTTC	CASGRQGVDYGYTF
.	TRBV9	TRBJ1-2	few	TGTGCCAGCAGCGTAGGGGGCTATGGCTACACCTTC	CASSVGGYGYTF
TRBD1	TRBV20-1	TRBJ1-1	once	TGCAGTGCTACCGAGGACAGGGGAAGGGATGGGGCTTTCTTT	CSATEDRGRDGAFF
.	TRBV12-3/TRBV12-4	TRBJ2-5	.	TGTGCCAGCAGTTCCACTACTAGCAGCCAAGAGACCCAGTACTTC	CASSSTTSSQETQYF
.	TRBV6-1	TRBJ2-5	.	TGTGCCAGCAGCCTGTCCGGGACCAAAGAGACCCAGTACTTC	CASSLSGTKETQYF
TRBD1	TRBV28	TRBJ2-4	few	TGTGCCAGCAGTTTAACCGCCCCAGGGGGTGCAGCCAAAAACATTCAGTACTTC	CASSLTAPGGAAKNIQYF
.	TRBV6-2/TRBV6-3	TRBJ1-2	few	TGTGCCAGCAGTTACTCGTGGGGCGCTGGCTATGGCTACACCTTC	CASSYSWGAGYGYTF
TRBD1	TRBV6-1	TRBJ1-5	few	TGTGCCAGCAGTTCCGGGACAGGGCTTTATCAGCCCCAGCATTTT	CASSSGTGLYQPQHF
.	TRBV6-2/TRBV6-3	TRBJ2-1	.	TGTGCCAGTAACCTAGCGCCCTACAATGAGCAGTTCTTC	CASNLAPYNEQFF
.	TRBV6-2/TRBV6-3	TRBJ2-5	few	TGTGCCAGCAGTTACTGGGGCAGGGAAGGGCAAGAGACCCAGTACTTC	CASSYWGREGQETQYF
.	TRBV5-1	TRBJ1-1	.	TGCGCCAGCAGCTTGGCCCTAGACACTGAAGCTTTCTTT	CASSLALDTEAFF
.	TRBV7-9	TRBJ2-2	.	TGTGCCAGCCGGGGAAAGAACACCGGGGAGCTGTTTTTT	CASRGKNTGELFF
.	TRBV11-2	TRBJ2-7	.	TGTGCCAGCAGCTTAGATAAGGGGTTAGGGGGCGAGCAGTACTTC	CASSLDKGLGGEQYF
.	TRBV5-5	TRBJ2-7	.	TGTGCCAGCAGCCTGGGACCTGACTATTACTACGAGCAGTACTTC	CASSLGPDYYYEQYF
TRBD1	TRBV20-1	TRBJ2-7	few	TGCAGTGCTAGTGAGGGGACAGGATACTACGAGCAGTACTTC	CSASEGTGYYEQYF
TRBD2	TRBV15	TRBJ2-2	few	TGTGCCACCAGCAGAGATAAAGGACTAGCGGGACGCACCGGGGAGCTGTTTTTT	CATSRDKGLAGRTGELFF
TRBD1	TRBV6-4	TRBJ2-3	.	TGTGCCAGCAGGCGAGGGACAGGAGAATTCACAGATACGCAGTATTTT	CASRRGTGEFTDTQYF
.	TRBV5-1	TRBJ2-2	.	TGCGCCAGCAGCTTGGAGGGCGGGGAGCTGTTTTTT	CASSLEGGELFF
.	TRBV6-1	TRBJ1-1	.	TGTGCCAGCAGACAGGGAGTGAACACTGAAGCTTTCTTT	CASRQGVNTEAFF
.	TRBV24-1	TRBJ2-1	few	TGTGCCACCAGTGATTTGGGAGGACTATACAATGAGCAGTTCTTC	CATSDLGGLYNEQFF
.	TRBV6-1	TRBJ1-2	few	TGTGCCAGCAGTGAACAGGGTCCCCCTAACTATGGCTACACCTTC	CASSEQGPPNYGYTF
.	TRBV10-3	TRBJ2-7	few	TGTGCCATCAGTGAGTCGACGGGGGTTAGCGCCCGGAGCGAGCAGTACTTC	CAISESTGVSARSEQYF